This T cell receptor beta chain was documented in a study of CD8+ T cells in alopecia areata. Study context: For 6 to 18 months, tofacitinib was taken, and 6 months off drug followed. Study-wide findings and caveats: Amid tofacitinib therapy, many expanded lesional clones stayed present in scalp and blood. Clonality in lesional scalp, especially alopecia totalis/universalis, exceeded that of normal scalp.

cDNA prepared by RNA extraction and subsequent reverse transcription served as the template for sequencing. Generated by immunoSEQ multiplex PCR, the TCRdb table keeps only in-frame clones and is missing some. This table holds about 110,000 clones, roughly 50% found once. Regarding treatment: oral pan-JAK inhibitor, 5-10 mg twice daily. The study team obtained lesional scalp punch biopsies and peripheral blood from alopecia areata patients. Note on this clone: The target antigen is unknown.

V dropped 2 bases and J dropped 4 bases, with 8 bases sitting between them. The germline CDR1 and CDR2 sequences are MNHEY and SVGAGI. CDR3 length: 13 residues. The sample here was CD8+ T cells sorted from blood, taken at week 24, from a patient treated with tofacitinib. This chain connects TRBV6-5 to TRBJ1-1; D ambiguous. The origin of this receptor is a human donor with alopecia areata. CDR3 in amino acids: CASSYNDATEAFF. The CDR3 nucleotides are TGTGCCAGCAGTTACAATGATGCCACTGAAGCTTTCTTT.